This T cell receptor (beta chain) stems from a study of T cells in Graves' hyperthyroidism and ophthalmopathy. Amplification yielded TCR beta CDR3 regions, with RNA transcripts as the source. A first-round RT-PCR of the TCR CDR3 used the HTBI primer set. A single record per CDR3 protein comes from TCRdb applying MiXCR to the multiplex PCR reads. The profile shows under 650,000 distinct CDR3 sequences, around 16% of them singletons. This CDR3 is 15 amino acids long. CDR1 and CDR2 from the germline V gene are MDHEN and SYDVKM. Trimming took 5 bases from V and 3 from J; bases not matched to a gene: 5. The sample taken for sequencing was blood. The rearrangement links TRBV28 to TRBJ1-4; 8 bases align to TRBD1. The origin of this receptor is a woman younger than 45 with Graves' hyperthyroidism. The CDR3 loop is CASSPDRDANEKLFF. The CDR3 region has the DNA TGTGCCAGCAGTCCGGACAGGGATGCTAATGAAAAACTGTTTTTT.